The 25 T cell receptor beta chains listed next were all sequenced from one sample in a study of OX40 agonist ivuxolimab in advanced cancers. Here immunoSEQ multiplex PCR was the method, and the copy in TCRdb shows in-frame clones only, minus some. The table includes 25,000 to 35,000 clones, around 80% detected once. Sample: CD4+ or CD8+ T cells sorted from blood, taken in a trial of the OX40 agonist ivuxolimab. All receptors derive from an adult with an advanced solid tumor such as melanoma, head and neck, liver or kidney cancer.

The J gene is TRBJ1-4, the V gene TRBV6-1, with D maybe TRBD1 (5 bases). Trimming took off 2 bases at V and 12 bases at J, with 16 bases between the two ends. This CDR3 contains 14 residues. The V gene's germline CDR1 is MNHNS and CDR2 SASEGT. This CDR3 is CASSELGTRGELFF. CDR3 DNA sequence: TGTGCCAGCAGTGAATTAGGGACGCGGGGTGAACTGTTTTTT.

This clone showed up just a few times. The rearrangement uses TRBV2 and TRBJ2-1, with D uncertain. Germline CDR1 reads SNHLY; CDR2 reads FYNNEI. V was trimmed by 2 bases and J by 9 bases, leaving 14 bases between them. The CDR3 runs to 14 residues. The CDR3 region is CASSEHSSSLEQFF. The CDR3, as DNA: TGTGCCAGCAGTGAACACTCCTCCTCCCTTGAGCAGTTCTTC.

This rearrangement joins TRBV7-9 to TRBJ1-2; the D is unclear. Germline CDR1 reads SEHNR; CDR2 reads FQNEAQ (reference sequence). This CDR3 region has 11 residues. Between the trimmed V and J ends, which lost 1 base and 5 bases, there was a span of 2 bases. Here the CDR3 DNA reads TGTGCCAGCAGCTTAGAGTATGGCTACACCTTC. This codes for CASSLEYGYTF.

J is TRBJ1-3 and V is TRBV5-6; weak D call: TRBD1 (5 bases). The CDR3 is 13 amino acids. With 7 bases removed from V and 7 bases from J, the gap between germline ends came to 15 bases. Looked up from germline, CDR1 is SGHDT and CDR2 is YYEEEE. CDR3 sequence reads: CASGTYGLNTIYF. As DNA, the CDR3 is TGTGCCAGCGGGACTTACGGCTTGAACACCATATATTTT.

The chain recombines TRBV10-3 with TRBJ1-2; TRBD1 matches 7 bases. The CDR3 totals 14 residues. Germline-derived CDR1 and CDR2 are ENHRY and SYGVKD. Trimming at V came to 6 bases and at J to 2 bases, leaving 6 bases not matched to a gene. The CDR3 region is CAIRRDSWNYGYTF. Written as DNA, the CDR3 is TGTGCCATCAGAAGGGACAGCTGGAACTATGGCTACACCTTC.

The CDR3 coding sequence is TGTGCCAGCTCACCGCGACAGGCGACCACAGATACGCAGTATTTT. Amino acids: CASSPRQATTDTQYF. V gene TRBV18 combines with J gene TRBJ2-3; a weak D match, TRBD1 (6 bases). The CDR3 covers 15 residues. V was clipped by 3 bases and J by 2 bases, with 12 bases between them. Germline V gene data show CDR1 as KGHSH and CDR2 as LQKENI.

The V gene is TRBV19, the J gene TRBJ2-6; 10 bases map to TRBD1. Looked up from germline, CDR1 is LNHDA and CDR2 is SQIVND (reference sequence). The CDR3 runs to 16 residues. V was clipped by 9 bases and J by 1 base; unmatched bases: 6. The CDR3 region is CASRTGGISGANVLTF. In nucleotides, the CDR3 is TGTGCCAGCCGGACAGGGGGTATATCTGGGGCCAACGTCCTGACTTTC. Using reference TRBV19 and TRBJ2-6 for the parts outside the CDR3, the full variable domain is DGGITQSPKYLFRKEGQNVTLSCEQNLNHDAMYWYRQDPGQGLRLIYYSQIVNDFQKGDIAEGYSVSREKKESFPLTVTSAQKNPTAFYLCASRTGGISGANVLTFGAGSRLTVL.

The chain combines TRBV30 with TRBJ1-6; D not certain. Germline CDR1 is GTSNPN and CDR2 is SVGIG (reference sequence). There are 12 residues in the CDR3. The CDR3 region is CGGRTYNSPLHF. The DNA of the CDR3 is TGTGGGGGAAGGACCTATAATTCACCCCTCCACTTT.

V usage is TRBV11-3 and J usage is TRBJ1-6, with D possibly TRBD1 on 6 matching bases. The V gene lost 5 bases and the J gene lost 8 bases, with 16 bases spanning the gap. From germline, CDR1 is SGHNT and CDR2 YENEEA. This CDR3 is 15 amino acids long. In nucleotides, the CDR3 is TGTGCCAGCAGCGACCGGACAGTGGGGGATTCACCCCTCCACTTT. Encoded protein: CASSDRTVGDSPLHF.

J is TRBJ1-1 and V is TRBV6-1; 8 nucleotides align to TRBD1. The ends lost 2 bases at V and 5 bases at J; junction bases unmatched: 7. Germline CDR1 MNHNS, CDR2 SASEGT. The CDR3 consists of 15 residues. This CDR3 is CASSEFPGGLTEAFF. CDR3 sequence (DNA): TGTGCCAGCAGTGAATTCCCAGGGGGCTTAACTGAAGCTTTCTTT.

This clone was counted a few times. In DNA form, the CDR3 reads TGTGCCAGTAGGGACAGGGTAGCCAAAAACATTCAGTACTTC. Protein sequence: CASRDRVAKNIQYF. The V and J genes are TRBV19 and TRBJ2-4; 8 bases align to TRBD1. Germline lookup yields CDR1 LNHDA and CDR2 SQIVND (reference sequence). This CDR3 has 14 amino acids. With V trimmed by 6 bases and J by 0 bases, 1 base remained unmatched.

This CDR3 reads CASSPRDRAEAFF. The CDR3 nucleotides are TGTGCCAGCAGCCCCCGGGACAGAGCTGAAGCTTTCTTT. The chain joins TRBV6-5 to TRBJ1-1, with 7 bases that match TRBD1. J was trimmed by 6 bases and V by 6 bases; bases with no gene match: 7. The CDR3 is made up of 13 amino acids. CDR1 and CDR2 (germline): MNHEY, SVGAGI.

DNA of the CDR3: TGTGCCAGCAGCTCCCAGGGTCTGGGGAATCAGCCCCAGCATTTT. Translating gives CASSSQGLGNQPQHF. V and J are TRBV5-5 and TRBJ1-5, with D maybe TRBD1 (5 bases). Trimming took off 3 bases at V and 4 bases at J, with 14 bases between the two ends. CDR3 length equals 15 residues. Germline V gene sequence: CDR1 SGHKS, CDR2 YYEKEE (reference sequence).

The CDR3 here is CASSIQGTTEAFF. CDR3 sequence (DNA): TGTGCCAGTAGTATCCAGGGGACCACTGAAGCTTTCTTT. The gene calls are TRBV19 and TRBJ1-1, with TRBD1 as a possible D gene (6 bases). The CDR3 is made up of 13 amino acids. V lost 3 bases, J lost 4 bases, and 9 bases lay in between. CDR1 is LNHDA and CDR2 is SQIVND in the germline V gene (reference sequence).

The CDR3 is CASSSYFDSGELFF. CDR3 nucleotide sequence: TGCGCCAGCAGCTCCTACTTTGACTCCGGGGAGCTGTTTTTT. This rearrangement joins TRBV5-1 to TRBJ2-2; D ambiguous. The V gene lost 3 bases and the J gene lost 6 bases, with 12 bases spanning the gap. CDR1 is SGHRS and CDR2 is YFSETQ in the germline V gene. CDR3 length: 14 amino acids.

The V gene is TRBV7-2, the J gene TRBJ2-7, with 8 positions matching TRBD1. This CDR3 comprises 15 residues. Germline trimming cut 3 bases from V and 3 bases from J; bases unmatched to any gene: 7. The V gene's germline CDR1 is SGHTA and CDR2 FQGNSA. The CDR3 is CASSLKGTGFYEQYF. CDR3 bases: TGTGCCAGCAGCTTGAAAGGGACAGGCTTCTACGAGCAGTACTTC.

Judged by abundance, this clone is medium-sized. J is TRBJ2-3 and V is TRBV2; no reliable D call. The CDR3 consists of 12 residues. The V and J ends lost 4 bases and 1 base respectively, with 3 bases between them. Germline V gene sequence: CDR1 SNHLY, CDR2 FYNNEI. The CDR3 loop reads CASSAGTDTQYF. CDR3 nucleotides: TGTGCCAGCAGTGCAGGCACAGATACGCAGTATTTT.

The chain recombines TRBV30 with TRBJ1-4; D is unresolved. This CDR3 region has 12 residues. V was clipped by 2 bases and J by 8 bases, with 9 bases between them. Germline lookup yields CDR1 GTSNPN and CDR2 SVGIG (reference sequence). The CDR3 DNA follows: TGTGCCTGGAGTTCATCGACGGAAAAACTGTTTTTT. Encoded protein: CAWSSSTEKLFF.

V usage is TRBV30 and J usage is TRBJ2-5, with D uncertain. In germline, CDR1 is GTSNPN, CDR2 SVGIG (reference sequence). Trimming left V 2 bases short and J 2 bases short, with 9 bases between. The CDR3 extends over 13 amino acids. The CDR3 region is CAWSKMQQETQYF. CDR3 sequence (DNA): TGTGCCTGGAGTAAAATGCAACAAGAGACCCAGTACTTC.

CDR3 coding DNA: TGTGCCAGCATTGCAAATTTTGCTTCAAACACTGAAGCTTTCTTT. Protein product: CASIANFASNTEAFF. V is TRBV28 and J is TRBJ1-1; D uncertain. The CDR3 has 15 residues. The V end was cut by 7 bases, the J end by 2 bases, with 17 bases between. The germline CDR1 and CDR2 sequences are MDHEN and SYDVKM.

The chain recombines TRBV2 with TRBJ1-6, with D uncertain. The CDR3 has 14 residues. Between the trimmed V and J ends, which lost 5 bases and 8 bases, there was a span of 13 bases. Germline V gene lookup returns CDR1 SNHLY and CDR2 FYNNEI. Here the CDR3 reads CASSSKASDSPLHF. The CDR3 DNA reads TGTGCCAGCAGTAGTAAGGCTTCGGATTCACCCCTCCACTTT.

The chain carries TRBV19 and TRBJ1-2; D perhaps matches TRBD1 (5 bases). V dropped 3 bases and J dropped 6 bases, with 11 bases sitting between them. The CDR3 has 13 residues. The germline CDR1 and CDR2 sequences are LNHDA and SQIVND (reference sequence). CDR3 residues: CASSMLGQHGYTF. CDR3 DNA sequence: TGTGCCAGTAGTATGTTGGGGCAGCATGGCTACACCTTC.

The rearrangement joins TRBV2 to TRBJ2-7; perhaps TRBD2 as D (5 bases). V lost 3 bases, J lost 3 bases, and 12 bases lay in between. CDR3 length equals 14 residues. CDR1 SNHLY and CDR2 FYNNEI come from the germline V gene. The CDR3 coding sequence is TGTGCCAGCAGTGACGGGATAGGGAGCTACGAGCAGTACTTC. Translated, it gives CASSDGIGSYEQYF.

The CDR3 protein is CASSLDLGPQFF. The CDR3 DNA reads TGTGCCAGCAGCTTGGATTTGGGCCCGCAGTTCTTC. This chain uses TRBV5-5 with TRBJ2-1, with no clear D. There are 12 residues in the CDR3. Germline CDR1 reads SGHKS; CDR2 reads YYEKEE (reference sequence). The V end lost 0 bases, the J end lost 12 bases, and 10 bases lay between the germline ends.

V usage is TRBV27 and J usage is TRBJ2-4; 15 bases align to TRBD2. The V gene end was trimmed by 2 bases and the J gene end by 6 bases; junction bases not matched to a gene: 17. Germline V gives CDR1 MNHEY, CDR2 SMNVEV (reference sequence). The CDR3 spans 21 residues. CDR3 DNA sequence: TGTGCCAGCAGTTTAAGGCGCAGGGTAGGACTAGCGGGGGGGCCATCAAACATTCAGTACTTC. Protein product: CASSLRRRVGLAGGPSNIQYF.